A selection of T cell receptor beta chains follows, all from one sample in a study of tumor and adjacent non-tumor tissue in lung cancer. MiXCR, run by TCRdb on the multiplex PCR reads, gives a single entry per CDR3 protein. Of 90,000 to 100,000 distinct CDR3 sequences in the sample, roughly 80% were seen once. Sample: distant non-tumor lung tissue. The receptor source for this set is a man aged 55 to 69 with small cell lung cancer. The CDR3 runs from the conserved cysteine through the conserved F or W. D genes are given only for firm matches. Not all rows give a size; the values are once, few, many and, for expanded clones, a class.

j_gene,v_gene,d_gene,abundance,CDR3nt,CDR3aa
TRBJ1-1,TRBV29-1,NA,few,TGCAGCGTAACGGACCTTTGGAACACTGAAGCTTTCTTT,CSVTDLWNTEAFF
TRBJ2-7,TRBV6-6,NA,NA,TGTGCCAGCAGATCTGCAAGGGTTTCATGGGCCTACGAGCAGTACTTC,CASRSARVSWAYEQYF
TRBJ1-4,TRBV4-1,TRBD1,once,TGCGCCAGCAGCCGGGTCACCGGGACAGGGCATGAAAAACTGTTTTTT,CASSRVTGTGHEKLFF
TRBJ2-3,TRBV28,TRBD1,NA,TGTGTCAGCAGTTTAACCGAATCCCGACGAGGGGGCGCGAGTCAGCCCCAGTATTTT,CVSSLTESRRGGASQPQYF
TRBJ2-6,TRBV11-2,TRBD2,few,TGTGCCAGCAGTCCAACTAGCGGGGGAGCCACTGGGGCCAACGTCCTGACTTTC,CASSPTSGGATGANVLTF
TRBJ1-1,TRBV30,NA,NA,TGTGCCTGGAGTGTACTGAACTCTGAGGCTTTCTTT,CAWSVLNSEAFF
TRBJ1-2,TRBV5-6,TRBD1,once,TGTGCCAGCAGCACAGGGACAGGGGCCAGCTACAGCTTC,CASSTGTGASYSF
TRBJ1-2,TRBV10-3,NA,NA,TGTGCCATCAGTGAGTCATCCTTGAACTATGGCTACACTTTC,CAISESSLNYGYTF
TRBJ2-2,TRBV12-3/TRBV12-4,NA,NA,TGTGCCAGCAGTTTATGGCATATCCTTACTAACACCGGTGGGCTGTTTTTT,CASSLWHILTNTGGLFF
TRBJ2-1,TRBV29-1,NA,NA,TGCAGCATCCCCGGTGTGAGCAGGAGGGCCGGGGATGAGCAGTTCTTC,CSIPGVSRRAGDEQFF
TRBJ2-1,TRBV6-1,TRBD2,NA,TGTGTCAGCATCTTTAGCGGGAGTATGAATGAGCAATTCTTC,CVSIFSGSMNEQFF
TRBJ2-2,TRBV29-1,NA,NA,TGCAGCATTGTTAGTAGTCTGAACACCGGGGTGCTGTTATTT,CSIVSSLNTGVLLF
TRBJ2-5,TRBV6-1,NA,NA,TGTTCCAGAAGTGAATTGCGGGAATGGGAGACCCAGTACTTC,CSRSELREWETQYF
TRBJ2-5,TRBV29-1,NA,many,TGCAGCGTTGAAGAGCGCCAAGAGACCCAGTACTTC,CSVEERQETQYF
TRBJ2-2,TRBV7-3,NA,NA,TGTGCCAGCAGCTTACGGGGCGGGGCCACGAACACCGGGGAGCTGTTTTTT,CASSLRGGATNTGELFF
TRBJ2-3,TRBV12-3/TRBV12-4,TRBD2,NA,TGTGCCAGCAATTTAGGACTTGTAGCGGGAATATTAGATACGCAGTATTTT,CASNLGLVAGILDTQYF
TRBJ1-5,TRBV30,NA,few,TGTGCCTGGAGTGTACTCCTTGGGGACGGACAGTCCCAGCATTTT,CAWSVLLGDGQSQHF
TRBJ1-1,TRBV4-1,NA,NA,TGTGCCAGCACCCAAGGGGCAGATGAAGCTTTCTTT,CASTQGADEAFF
TRBJ1-5,TRBV4-1,NA,NA,TGCGCCAGCAGCCAAGAGGGGCAGGGCATGCAGCCCCAGCATTTT,CASSQEGQGMQPQHF
TRBJ2-7,TRBV4-1,NA,NA,TGTGCCAGCAGCCATGATCTGTGGGAGGTCCCTGGGGACGGGCAGTACTTC,CASSHDLWEVPGDGQYF
TRBJ1-4,TRBV6-5,NA,NA,TGTGCCATCACCGCCAAGAATTCAGCAATTAATGAAAAACTGTTTTTT,CAITAKNSAINEKLFF
TRBJ2-2,TRBV5-6,TRBD2,once,TGTGTCAGCAGCTTGGGCGGGAGACTTGCCGGTGAGCTGTTTTTT,CVSSLGGRLAGELFF
TRBJ1-1,TRBV7-9,NA,NA,TGTGCCAGGTGGGATAACACTGAAGCTTTCTTT,CARWDNTEAFF
TRBJ2-1,TRBV20-1,TRBD2,many,TGCAGTGCTAGAAGGAGCGTAGCGGGATTGTACAATGAGCAGTTCTTC,CSARRSVAGLYNEQFF
TRBJ2-6,TRBV5-6,NA,NA,TGTGCCAGTAGCTTAGACAATTCCGGGGCCAACGTCATGACTTTC,CASSLDNSGANVMTF
TRBJ2-1,TRBV5-1,NA,once,TGCGCCAGCAGCTTGGTTACGTCCTACAATGAGCAGTTCTTC,CASSLVTSYNEQFF
TRBJ2-2,TRBV7-3,NA,NA,TGTACCAGCAGCCCCGTAAAGGCCGGGGAGCTGTTTTTT,CTSSPVKAGELFF
TRBJ2-3,TRBV19,NA,few,TGTGCCAGTAGTCTAGACCGGGCCTCCACAGATACGCAGTATTTT,CASSLDRASTDTQYF
TRBJ1-2,TRBV12-3/TRBV12-4,NA,NA,NA,CTSATSGGVYGCTF
TRBJ2-3,TRBV7-9,NA,NA,TGTACCAGCAGCTTAGAGATTTACGTAGAAACCTCAAGCACAGATACGCAGTATTTT,CTSSLEIYVETSSTDTQYF
TRBJ2-3,TRBV29-1,NA,once,TGCAACGTTGATAAGGGTCCCCGCACAGATACAAAGTATTTT,CNVDKGPRTDTKYF
TRBJ2-1,TRBV6-5,NA,once,TGTGTCACCAGTTACTCTGGGGGAATGGGTAATGAGCAGTTTTTC,CVTSYSGGMGNEQFF
TRBJ2-6,TRBV20-1,NA,NA,TGCAGTGCTAGGGGAAGGGACGCCGGGGCCAACGTCCTGACTTTC,CSARGRDAGANVLTF
TRBJ2-5,TRBV29-1,TRBD2,NA,TGCAGCGTTGATAGCGGCGCGGGGGACCCAATAGCTGAGTACTTC,CSVDSGAGDPIAEYF
TRBJ2-3,TRBV13,TRBD1,NA,TGTGCCAGCAGCCGACAGGGAACAGATACGCAGTATTTT,CASSRQGTDTQYF
TRBJ2-1,TRBV10-3,NA,few,TGTGCCATCAGTGAGGGTACCCCCTACTACGATGAACAGTTCTTC,CAISEGTPYYDEQFF
TRBJ1-5,TRBV6-1,NA,once,TGTGCCAACAGCAACCCCCTAGCAGGGTGCTCACAACCCCAGCATTTT,CANSNPLAGCSQPQHF